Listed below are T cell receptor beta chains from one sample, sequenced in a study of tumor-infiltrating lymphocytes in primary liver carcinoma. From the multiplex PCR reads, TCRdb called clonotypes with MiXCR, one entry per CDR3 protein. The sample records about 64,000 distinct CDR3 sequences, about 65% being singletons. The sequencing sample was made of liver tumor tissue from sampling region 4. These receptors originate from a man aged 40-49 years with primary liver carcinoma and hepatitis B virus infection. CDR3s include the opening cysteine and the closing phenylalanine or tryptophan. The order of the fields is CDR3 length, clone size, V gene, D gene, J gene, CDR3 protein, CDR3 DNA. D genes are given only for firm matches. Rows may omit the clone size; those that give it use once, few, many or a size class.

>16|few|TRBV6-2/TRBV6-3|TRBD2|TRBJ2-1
CASSLHLRTSQGEQFF
TGTGCCAGCAGTCTACACCTTAGGACTAGCCAAGGTGAGCAGTTCTTC
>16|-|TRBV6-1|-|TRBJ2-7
CASTVRLGDGYYEQYF
TGTGCCAGTACTGTGCGTCTAGGAGACGGGTACTACGAGCAGTACTTC
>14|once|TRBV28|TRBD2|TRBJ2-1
CASSFSGGGDEQFF
TGTGCCAGCAGTTTTTCCGGGGGGGGTGATGAGCAGTTCTTC
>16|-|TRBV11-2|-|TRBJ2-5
CASSLGLAWIQETQYF
TGTGCCAGCAGTTTAGGTCTAGCGTGGATCCAGGAGACCCAGTACTTC
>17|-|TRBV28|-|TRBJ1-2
CAISSPGDGGRRRGYTF
TGTGCCATCAGTTCCCCGGGGGATGGCGGGAGACGGAGGGGCTACACCTTC
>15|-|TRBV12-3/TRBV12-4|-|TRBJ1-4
CASSSSRDLREKLFF
TGTGCCAGTAGTTCGTCCCGGGACCTTAGGGAAAAACTGTTTTTT
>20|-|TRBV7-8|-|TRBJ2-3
CASSLWVGSGMALKINTRYF
TGTGCCAGCAGCTTATGGGTTGGATCAGGGATGGCCCTAAAGATAAATACGCGGTATTTT
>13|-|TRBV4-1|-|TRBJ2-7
CASNPGRWYERYF
TGCGCCAGCAACCCGGGTCGTTGGTACGAGCGGTACTTC
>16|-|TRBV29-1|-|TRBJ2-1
CSVEDSGGITYSDQFF
TGCAGCGTTGAAGATTCTGGCGGGATCACCTACAGTGACCAGTTCTTC
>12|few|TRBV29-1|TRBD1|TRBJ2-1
CSSEQGVGEQFF
TGCAGCTCAGAACAGGGGGTGGGTGAGCAGTTCTTC
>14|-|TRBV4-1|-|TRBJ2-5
CASSPSGDGETQYF
TGCGCTAGCAGCCCTTCAGGGGACGGTGAGACGCAGTACTTC
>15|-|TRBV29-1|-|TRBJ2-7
CGVEIIGGGVYEQYF
TGCGGCGTTGAAATTATCGGGGGAGGAGTCTACGAGCAGTACTTC
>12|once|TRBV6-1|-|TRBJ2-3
CASSEAVDTQYW
TGTGCCAGCAGTGAAGCTGTAGATACGCAGTATTGG
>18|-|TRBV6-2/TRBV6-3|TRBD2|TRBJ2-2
CACSSGLAGVGNTGELFF
TGTGCCTGCAGTTCCGGACTAGCGGGAGTAGGGAACACCGGGGAGCTGTTTTTT
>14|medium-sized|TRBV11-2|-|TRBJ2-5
CASSLDPLMETQYF
TGTGCCAGCAGCTTAGATCCACTTATGGAGACCCAGTACTTC
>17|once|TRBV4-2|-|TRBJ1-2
CPSSQETAQGLNYGYIF
TGTCCCAGTAGCCAAGAAACCGCCCAGGGGCTTAACTATGGCTACATCTTC
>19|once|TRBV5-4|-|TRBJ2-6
CTSSLEWAAEVSGANVLTF
TGTACCAGCAGCTTGGAGTGGGCAGCCGAGGTCTCTGGGGCCAACGTCCTGACTTTC
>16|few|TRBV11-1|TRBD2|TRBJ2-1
CASSPMAGAYYNEQFF
TGTGCCAGCAGCCCCATGGCGGGAGCGTATTACAATGAGCAGTTCTTC
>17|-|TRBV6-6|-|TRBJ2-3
CASSYGLGARLTDTQYF
TGTGCCAGCAGTTACGGGTTGGGGGCAAGGTTAACAGATACACAGTATTTT
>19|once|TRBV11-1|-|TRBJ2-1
CASSTGRTVKSPICNEQFF
TGTGCCAGTAGCACAGGCAGGACTGTCAAATCTCCTATCTGTAATGAGCAGTTCTTC
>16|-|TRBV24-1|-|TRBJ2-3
CATSDWSGVSTDTPYF
TGTGCCACCAGTGATTGGTCGGGAGTTAGCACAGATACGCCGTATTTT
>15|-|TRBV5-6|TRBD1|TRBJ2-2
CASSPGTGATGELLF
TGTGCCAGCAGTCCCGGCACAGGGGCCACCGGGGAGCTGCTTTTT
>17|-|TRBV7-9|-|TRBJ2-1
CASNLPYQGSKTNEQFF
TGTGCCAGCAACTTACCCTATCAGGGGTCTAAAACAAATGAGCAGTTCTTC
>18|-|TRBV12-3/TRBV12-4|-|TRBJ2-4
CASSLWGGADVAKNIQYF
TGTGCCAGCAGTCTATGGGGTGGTGCGGACGTAGCCAAAAACATTCAGTACTTC
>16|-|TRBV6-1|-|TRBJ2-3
CASNEESSFAGVTQYF
TGTGCCAGCAATGAGGAAAGTTCCTTCGCCGGTGTTACGCAGTATTTT
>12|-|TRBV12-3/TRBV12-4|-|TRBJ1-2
CASTLPGIGYTF
TGTGCCAGCACTTTACCAGGGATCGGCTACACCTTC
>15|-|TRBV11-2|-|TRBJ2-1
CASSLMRTVGGEQFF
TGTGCGAGCAGCTTAATGAGGACAGTGGGCGGTGAGCAGTTCTTC
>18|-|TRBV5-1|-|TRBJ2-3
CASSFGLRLETLTDTQYF
TGCGCCAGCAGCTTTGGACTCCGACTGGAAACCCTAACAGATACGCAGTATTTT
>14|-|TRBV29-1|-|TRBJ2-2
CSVEREGRGGEMFF
TGCAGCGTTGAGAGAGAGGGACGGGGCGGGGAGATGTTTTTT
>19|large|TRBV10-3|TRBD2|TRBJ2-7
CAITKRSGLAGGFSYEQYF
TGTGCCATCACCAAACGATCGGGACTAGCGGGAGGGTTCTCCTACGAGCAGTACTTC
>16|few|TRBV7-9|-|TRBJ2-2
CASSLVLQGWTGGPFF
TGTGCCAGCAGCTTAGTTCTTCAGGGTTGGACCGGGGGGCCGTTTTTT
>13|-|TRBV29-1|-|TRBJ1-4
CNVDGGMGGKLFF
TGCAACGTTGACGGAGGGATGGGTGGAAAACTGTTTTTT
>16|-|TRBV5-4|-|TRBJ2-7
CASSPAFGTWGYEQYF
TGTGCCAGCAGCCCGGCGTTCGGGACATGGGGCTACGAGCAGTACTTC
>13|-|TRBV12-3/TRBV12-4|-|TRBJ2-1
CASSHGPNNEQFF
TGTGCCAGCAGTCACGGACCGAACAATGAGCAGTTCTTC
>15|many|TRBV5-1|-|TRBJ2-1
CASRARDLDYNEQFF
TGCGCCAGCAGAGCCAGAGATCTAGATTACAATGAGCAGTTCTTC
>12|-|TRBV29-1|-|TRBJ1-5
CSVDGAGQPQHF
TGCAGCGTTGACGGAGCGGGGCAGCCCCAGCATTTT
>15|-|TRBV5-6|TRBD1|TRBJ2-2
CSSSPVTGVTGELFF
TGTTCCAGCAGTCCAGTGACAGGGGTCACCGGGGAGCTGTTTTTT
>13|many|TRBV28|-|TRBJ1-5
CASSLGQLQPQHF
TGTGCCAGCAGTTTAGGACAGTTACAGCCCCAGCATTTT
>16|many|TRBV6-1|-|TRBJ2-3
CASSEESPSAGDTQYF
TGTGCCAGCAGTGAGGAAAGTCCCTCCGCCGGTGATACGCAGTATTTT
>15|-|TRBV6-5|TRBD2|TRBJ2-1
CSSASGRLGGNEQFF
TGTAGCAGCGCCAGCGGGAGGCTTGGAGGCAATGAGCAGTTCTTC
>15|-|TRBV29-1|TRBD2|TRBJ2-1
CSVGGTSGIFNEQFF
TGCAGCGTTGGGGGGACTAGCGGGATTTTCAACGAGCAGTTCTTC
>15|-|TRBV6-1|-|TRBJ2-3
CASSESGSSSGTQYF
TGTGCCAGCAGTGAAAGTGGGAGTAGTAGCGGTACGCAGTATTTT
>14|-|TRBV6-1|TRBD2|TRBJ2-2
CVSRGLAVTGELFF
TGTGTCAGCAGGGGACTAGCGGTGACCGGGGAGCTGTTTTTT
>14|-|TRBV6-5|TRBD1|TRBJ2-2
CTSSYGGLTGELLF
TGTACCAGCAGTTATGGGGGTCTTACAGGGGAGCTGTTGTTT
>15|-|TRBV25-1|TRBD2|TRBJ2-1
CVSQPGLAGDLEQFF
TGTGTCAGTCAGCCGGGACTAGCGGGAGACCTTGAGCAGTTCTTC
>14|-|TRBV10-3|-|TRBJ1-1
CAISEPKKHTDAFF
TGTGCTATCAGTGAGCCAAAGAAACACACTGATGCTTTCTTT
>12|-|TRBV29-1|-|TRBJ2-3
CSVENRTDVQYF
TGCAGCGTTGAGAACAGGACAGATGTGCAGTATTTT